Presented here are 4 T cell receptor beta chains from one specimen sequenced in a study of T cells in Graves' hyperthyroidism and ophthalmopathy. The TCR beta CDR3 regions underwent amplification using RNA transcripts as the source. The study used the HTBI primer set for a first-round RT-PCR of the TCR CDR3. TCRdb reprocessed the multiplex PCR reads via MiXCR and lists one record per CDR3 protein. The data show 350,000 to 400,000 distinct CDR3 sequences, around 18% seen once. The sample was blood. Receptors originate from a man aged 18 to 30 with Graves' ophthalmopathy.

As regards this clonotype: An end of the junction differs from the germline gene, which may be a read error. The V call is TRBV28, the J call TRBJ2-5; TRBD1 matches at 7 bases. Per the germline V gene, CDR1 is MDHEN and CDR2 is SYDVKM. The length of the CDR3 is 13 residues. The CDR3, as DNA: TGTGCCGGCAGTCCTCCAACAGGGGATAATTTGGACTTC. Residues: CAGSPPTGDNLDF.

This clonotype was observed at least ten times. The chain joins TRBV28 to TRBJ2-3, with 8 bases identical to TRBD1. Unmatched junction bases numbered 10, after V lost 7 bases and J lost 1 base. Germline lookup yields CDR1 MDHEN and CDR2 SYDVKM. This CDR3 is 16 amino acids long. DNA of the CDR3: TGTGCCAGCACCCTAACCCAGGGGGCAGGCACAGATACGCAGTATTTT. It encodes CASTLTQGAGTDTQYF. The entire variable domain, with the rest obtained from reference TRBV28 and TRBJ2-3, is as follows: DVKVTQSSRYLVKRTGEKVFLECVQDMDHENMFWYRQDPGLGLRLIYFSYDVKMKEKGDIPEGYSVSREKKERFSLILESASTNQTSMYLCASTLTQGAGTDTQYFGPGTRLTVL.

This clonotype was recorded many times. The rearrangement uses TRBV12-3 or TRBV12-4 and TRBJ1-1; D possibly corresponds to TRBD1 (5 bases). The germline V and J ends were trimmed by 6 bases and 1 base, with 18 bases remaining between them. The CDR3 contains 16 residues. CDR3 bases: TGTGCCAGCAGCCTACTCCCGGGACTCCCGAACACTGAAGCTTTCTTT. As protein: CASSLLPGLPNTEAFF.

This sequence joins TRBV7-3 and TRBJ2-2; 9 bases are shared with TRBD2. This CDR3 has 15 amino acids. Germline CDR1 is SGHTA and CDR2 is FQGTGA. V lost 2 bases to trimming and J lost 6 bases; unmatched junction nucleotides: 4. The CDR3, as DNA: TGTGCCAGCAGCTTACTGGGCGGGGGGGCCGGGGAGCTGTTTTTT. Protein: CASSLLGGGAGELFF.